What follows are 22 T cell receptor beta chains derived from one specimen sequenced in a study of shared clonotypes between healthy human individuals (dated by TCRdb to about 2020). Library preparation was by the immunoSEQ multiplex PCR assay. This is the immuneACCESS table as TCRdb keeps it, with only in-frame sequences that have V and J called. A part of the clones is gone; compared with another copy, unresolved V genes explain less than half, and the rest is unexplained. This sample lists some 980,000 clones; roughly 72% were detected once. The top ten clones comprise roughly 1.5% of the sample. The sample taken for sequencing was memory CD4+ T cells sorted from blood. What this sample's cell subset or site label stands for: CD45RA-negative fraction. These receptors were taken from a man aged 18 to 29 in good health.

This rearrangement joins TRBV12-5 to TRBJ2-3; 8 bases match TRBD2. V was clipped by 4 bases and J by 8 bases; unmatched bases: 5. The CDR3 extends over 13 amino acids. Germline V gene data show CDR1 as LGHNT and CDR2 as FRNRAP. CDR3 sequence reads: CASGSGGAVTQYF. The CDR3 DNA reads as TGTGCTAGTGGTTCCGGGGGGGCCGTTACGCAGTATTTT.

The rearrangement uses TRBV11-1 and TRBJ2-7; 10 nucleotides agree with TRBD1. Germline-derived CDR1 and CDR2 are SGHAT and FQDESV (reference sequence). V gave up 4 bases and J gave up 6 bases; unmatched junction bases: 6. This CDR3 is 14 amino acids long. The CDR3 nucleotides are TGTGCCAGCAGCTCGGACAGGGGGTCTTTCGAGCAGTACTTC. It is translated as CASSSDRGSFEQYF. The entire variable domain, with the rest obtained from reference TRBV11-1 and TRBJ2-7, is as follows: EAEVAQSPRYKITEKSQAVAFWCDPISGHATLYWYRQILGQGPELLVQFQDESVVDDSQLPKDRFSAERLKGVDSTLKIQPAELGDSAMYLCASSSDRGSFEQYFGPGTRLTVT.

V is TRBV7-6 and J is TRBJ2-5; D gene ambiguous. Gene TRBJ2-7 matches the end of the DNA better, so the J call may be wrong. Looked up from germline, CDR1 is SGHVS and CDR2 is FNYEAQ. The CDR3 has 13 amino acids. As DNA, the CDR3 is TGTGCCAGCAGCTTAGGCCTAGTCGGCGAGCAGTACTTC. It specifies CASSLGLVGEQYF.

This clone turned up a few times. The same CDR3 also results from other DNA sequences found in this sample. The chain carries TRBV11-2 and TRBJ2-1; D uncertain. CDR1 SGHAT and CDR2 FQNNGV come from the germline V gene. Trimming shortened V by 0 bases and J by 5 bases, and 5 bases separated the two germline ends. This CDR3 spans 13 amino acids. CDR3 in amino acids: CASSLDYNNEQFF. In nucleotides, the CDR3 is TGTGCCAGCAGCTTAGACTATAACAATGAGCAGTTCTTC.

The chain recombines TRBV28 with TRBJ1-3; 7 bases are shared with TRBD1. The germline CDR1 and CDR2 sequences are MDHEN and SYDVKM. The CDR3 runs to 13 residues. V lost 6 bases, J lost 4 bases, and 3 bases stayed unmatched. This CDR3 reads CASRGTVGNTIYF. The CDR3, as DNA: TGTGCCAGCAGAGGGACAGTGGGAAACACCATATATTTT.

J is TRBJ1-5 and V is TRBV15; no reliable D call. Germline assignment: CDR1 LNHNV and CDR2 YYDKDF (reference sequence). Trimming stripped 0 bases from V and 6 bases from J, with 6 bases between. CDR3 length: 13 residues. CDR3 amino acids: CATSRDPAQPQHF. The CDR3 nucleotides are TGTGCCACCAGCAGAGATCCGGCTCAGCCCCAGCATTTT.

CDR3 protein: CGSNPGRNNYGYTF. CDR3 nucleotides: TGTGGCTCGAATCCGGGACGGAATAACTATGGCTACACCTTC. The chain links TRBV28 to TRBJ1-2; tentative D call: TRBD1 (5 bases). Germline V gives CDR1 MDHEN, CDR2 SYDVKM. The CDR3 has 14 amino acids.

Of note for this clone: In the same sample, other DNA sequences code for this CDR3. The V gene is TRBV29-1, the J gene TRBJ2-5; 11 nucleotides agree with TRBD2. Germline CDR1 and CDR2: SQVTM and ANQGSEA. V was clipped by 6 bases and J by 6 bases; unmatched bases: 9. The CDR3 consists of 14 residues. The CDR3 sequence: CSVVSGTSGQTQYF. For the CDR3, the DNA is TGCAGCGTAGTCTCCGGGACTAGCGGCCAGACCCAGTACTTC.

V is TRBV12-5 and J is TRBJ1-1, with D hard to call. CDR1 LGHNT and CDR2 FRNRAP come from the germline V gene. This CDR3 is 12 amino acids long. Trimming removed 5 bases at V and 4 bases at J, with 8 bases between. CDR3 coding DNA: TGTGCTAGTGGTCCGAGGATCACTGAAGCTTTCTTT. This gives the protein CASGPRITEAFF.

The rearrangement joins TRBV5-1 to TRBJ2-2; tentatively, D is TRBD1 (5 bases). The CDR3 extends over 13 amino acids. Trimming took off 3 bases at V and 6 bases at J, with 9 bases between the two ends. CDR1 is SGHRS, CDR2 YFSETQ, per germline. In DNA, the CDR3 is TGCGCCAGCAGCTCATCCAGGGCCGGGGAGCTGTTTTTT. Translating gives CASSSSRAGELFF.

The chain has TRBV6-1 and TRBJ2-7; the D gene is possibly TRBD2 (6 bases). Deletions cut 6 bases from V and 0 bases from J, with 15 bases between. The CDR3 spans 15 residues. The germline gives CDR1 MNHNS, CDR2 SASEGT. This chain's CDR3 is CASRQGTVSSYEQYF. The CDR3 coding sequence is TGTGCCAGCAGACAAGGGACTGTGAGCTCCTACGAGCAGTACTTC.

This clone was counted a few times. The CDR3 nucleotides read TGTGCCAGCAGCCCAGGGACGCCACAGGGGCAGTTCTTC. Encoded protein: CASSPGTPQGQFF. The chain has TRBV11-3 and TRBJ2-1, with D perhaps TRBD1 (6 bases). The CDR3 consists of 13 residues. CDR1 and CDR2 from the germline V gene are SGHNT and YENEEA. Trimming took off 5 bases at V and 12 bases at J, with 17 bases between the two ends.

The chain has TRBV19 and TRBJ2-5, with no clear D. The CDR3 has 13 amino acids. V lost 10 bases and J lost 0, with 12 bases in between. The germline gives CDR1 LNHDA, CDR2 SQIVND (reference sequence). Here the CDR3 DNA reads TGTGCCACCGCCAGGACCTACCAAGAGACCCAGTACTTC. It encodes CATARTYQETQYF.

V is TRBV5-6 and J is TRBJ1-3; no firm D call. CDR3 length equals 15 residues. The germline V and J ends were trimmed by 2 bases and 2 bases, with 11 bases remaining between them. Germline V gives CDR1 SGHDT, CDR2 YYEEEE. The CDR3 DNA reads as TGTGCCAGCAGCTTTACTCGGAGCCCTGGAAACACCATATATTTT. Translation: CASSFTRSPGNTIYF.

A remark on this clone: Additional DNA sequences in this sample encode the identical CDR3. J is TRBJ1-1 and V is TRBV5-1; D is unresolved. This CDR3 region has 14 residues. Looked up from germline, CDR1 is SGHRS and CDR2 is YFSETQ. With 0 bases removed from V and 5 bases from J, the gap between germline ends came to 11 bases. The CDR3 sequence is CASSLEGAGTEAFF. CDR3 in DNA: TGCGCCAGCAGCTTGGAGGGAGCCGGTACTGAAGCTTTCTTT.

The rearrangement uses TRBV2 and TRBJ1-4; no definite D call. CDR3 length: 13 amino acids. Trimming left V 6 bases short and J 4 bases short, with 9 bases between. Germline CDR1 reads SNHLY; CDR2 reads FYNNEI. Written as DNA, the CDR3 is TGTGCCAGCAGGTGGCTGTTTAATGAAAAACTGTTTTTT. Its translation is CASRWLFNEKLFF.

This clone showed up just a few times. This chain joins TRBV10-3 and TRBJ2-2, with D unclear. Trimming shortened V by 5 bases and J by 6 bases, and 7 bases separated the two germline ends. This CDR3 is 12 amino acids long. Germline CDR1 ENHRY, CDR2 SYGVKD. CDR3 amino acids: CAISTAAGELFF. The CDR3 DNA reads TGTGCCATCAGTACGGCGGCCGGGGAGCTGTTTTTT.

The V call is TRBV7-2, the J call TRBJ2-1, with 12 bases lining up with TRBD2. The V and J ends lost 5 bases and 1 base, in that order; junction bases with no gene match: 9. CDR1 is SGHTA and CDR2 is FQGNSA in the germline V gene. The CDR3 has 18 residues. CDR3 residues: CASSGIGLAGSSYNEQFF. In nucleotides, the CDR3 is TGTGCCAGCAGCGGAATAGGACTAGCGGGAAGTTCCTACAATGAGCAGTTCTTC. The full variable domain, rest sourced from reference TRBV7-2 and TRBJ2-1, is GAGVSQSPSNKVTEKGKDVELRCDPISGHTALYWYRQSLGQGLEFLIYFQGNSAPDKSGLPSDRFSAERTGGSVSTLTIQRTQQEDSAVYLCASSGIGLAGSSYNEQFFGPGTRLTVL.

The chain is built from TRBV4-1 and TRBJ2-7; 7 bases agree with TRBD1. The CDR3 contains 15 residues. CDR1 and CDR2 from the germline V gene are MGHRA and YSYEKL. V was pared by 4 bases and J by 3 bases, with 9 bases of the junction left unmatched. DNA of the CDR3: TGCGCCAGCAGCCGGGACAGCGATAACGTCTACGAGCAGTACTTC. Protein product: CASSRDSDNVYEQYF.

The count of this clone is one. This rearrangement joins TRBV7-2 to TRBJ1-3; D remains unclear. Germline V gene lookup returns CDR1 SGHTA and CDR2 FQGNSA. This CDR3 is built from 16 residues. V gave up 4 bases and J gave up 3 bases, with 16 bases separating them. Here the CDR3 DNA reads TGTGCCAGCAGCTCGGAGGGCGCGTTTCGTGGAAACACCATATATTTT. Translated, it gives CASSSEGAFRGNTIYF. The full variable domain, with the rest looked up from reference TRBV7-2 and TRBJ1-3, is GAGVSQSPSNKVTEKGKDVELRCDPISGHTALYWYRQSLGQGLEFLIYFQGNSAPDKSGLPSDRFSAERTGGSVSTLTIQRTQQEDSAVYLCASSSEGAFRGNTIYFGEGSWLTVV.

The chain uses TRBV11-3 and TRBJ2-3; 7 bases agree with TRBD1. The CDR3 runs 15 residues. V trimming: 1 base; J trimming: 5 bases; junction bases outside the gene matches: 6. In germline, CDR1 is SGHNT, CDR2 YENEEA. The CDR3 sequence is CASSLAGQGEDTQYF. The CDR3 region has the DNA TGTGCCAGCAGCTTAGCTGGTCAGGGGGAAGATACGCAGTATTTT.

The CDR3 DNA follows: TGTGCCAGCAGTTACCGGACAGGTGGCTACACCTTC. Its protein is CASSYRTGGYTF. This chain uses TRBV6-6 with TRBJ1-2; 7 nucleotides match TRBD1. V lost 2 bases, J lost 7 bases, and 1 base stayed unmatched. CDR3 length equals 12 residues. CDR1 is MNHNY and CDR2 is SVGAGI in the germline V gene (reference sequence).